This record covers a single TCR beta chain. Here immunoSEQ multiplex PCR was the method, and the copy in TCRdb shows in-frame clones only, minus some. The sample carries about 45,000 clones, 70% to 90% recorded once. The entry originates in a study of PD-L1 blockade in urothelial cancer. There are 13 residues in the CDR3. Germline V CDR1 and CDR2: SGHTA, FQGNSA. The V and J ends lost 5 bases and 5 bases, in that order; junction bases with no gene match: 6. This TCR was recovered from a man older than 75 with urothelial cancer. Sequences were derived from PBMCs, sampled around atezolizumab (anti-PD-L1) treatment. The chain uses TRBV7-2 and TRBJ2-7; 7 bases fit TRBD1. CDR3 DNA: TGTGCCAGCAGCCAAATACAGGGGAACGAGCAGTACTTC. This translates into CASSQIQGNEQYF. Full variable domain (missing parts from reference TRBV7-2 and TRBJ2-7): GAGVSQSPSNKVTEKGKDVELRCDPISGHTALYWYRQSLGQGLEFLIYFQGNSAPDKSGLPSDRFSAERTGGSVSTLTIQRTQQEDSAVYLCASSQIQGNEQYFGPGTRLTVT.